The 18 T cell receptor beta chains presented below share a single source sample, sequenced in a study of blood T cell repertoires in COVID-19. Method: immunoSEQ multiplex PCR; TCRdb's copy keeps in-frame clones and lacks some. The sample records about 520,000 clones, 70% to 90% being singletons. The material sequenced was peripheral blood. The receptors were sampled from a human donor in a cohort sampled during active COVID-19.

The CDR3: CASSQGQTGHWGYTF. The CDR3 bases are TGTGCCAGCAGCCAAGGGCAGACAGGCCATTGGGGCTACACCTTC. The chain has TRBV4-2 and TRBJ1-2; D possibly corresponds to TRBD1 (6 bases). The CDR3 length is 15 residues. Germline V gene data show CDR1 as LGHNA and CDR2 as YNFKEQ. V lost 1 base and J lost 8, with 17 bases in between.

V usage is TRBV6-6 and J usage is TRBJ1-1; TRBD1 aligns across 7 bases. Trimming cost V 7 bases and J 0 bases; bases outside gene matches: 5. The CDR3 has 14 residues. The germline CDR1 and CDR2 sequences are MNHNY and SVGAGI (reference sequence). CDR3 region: CASKTGTVNTEAFF. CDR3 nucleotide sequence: TGTGCCAGCAAAACCGGGACAGTGAACACTGAAGCTTTCTTT.

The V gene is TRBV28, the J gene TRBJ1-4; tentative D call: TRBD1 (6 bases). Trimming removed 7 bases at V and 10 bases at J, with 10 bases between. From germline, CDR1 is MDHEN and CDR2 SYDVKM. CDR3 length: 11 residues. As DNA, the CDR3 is TGTGCCAGCACCCAACAGGGAAAACTGTTTTTT. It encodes CASTQQGKLFF.

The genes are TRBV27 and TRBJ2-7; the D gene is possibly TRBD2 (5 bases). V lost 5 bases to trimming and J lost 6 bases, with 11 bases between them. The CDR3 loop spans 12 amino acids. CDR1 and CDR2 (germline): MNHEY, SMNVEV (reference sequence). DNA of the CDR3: TGTGCCAGCAGTGACGGACTGGGCGAGCAGTACTTC. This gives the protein CASSDGLGEQYF.

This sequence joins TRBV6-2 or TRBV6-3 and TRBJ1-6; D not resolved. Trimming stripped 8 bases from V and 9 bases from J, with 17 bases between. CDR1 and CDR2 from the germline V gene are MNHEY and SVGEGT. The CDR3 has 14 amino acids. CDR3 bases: TGTGCCAGCGGCCCGACGACACAAACTTCACCCCTCCACTTT. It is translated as CASGPTTQTSPLHF.

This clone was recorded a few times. CDR3: CASSPGWGQPQHF. The CDR3 DNA reads TGTGCCAGTTCCCCAGGGTGGGGTCAGCCCCAGCATTTT. This sequence joins TRBV28 and TRBJ1-5; TRBD1 might be the D (5 bases). Germline CDR1 and CDR2: MDHEN and SYDVKM. The CDR3 extends over 13 amino acids. Trimming removed 9 bases from V and 6 bases from J, with 15 bases in between.

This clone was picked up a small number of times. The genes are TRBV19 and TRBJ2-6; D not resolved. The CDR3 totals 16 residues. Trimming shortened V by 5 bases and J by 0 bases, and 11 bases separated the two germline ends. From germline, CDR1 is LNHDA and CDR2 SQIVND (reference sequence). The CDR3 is CASSVSGYSGANVLTF. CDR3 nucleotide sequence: TGTGCCAGTAGTGTCTCAGGCTACTCTGGGGCCAACGTCCTGACTTTC.

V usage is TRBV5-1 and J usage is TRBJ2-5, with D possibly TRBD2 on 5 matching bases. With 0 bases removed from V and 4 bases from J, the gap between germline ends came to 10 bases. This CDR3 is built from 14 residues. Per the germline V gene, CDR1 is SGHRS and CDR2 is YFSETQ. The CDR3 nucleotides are TGCGCCAGCAGCTTGGGGAATAGCGTAGAGACCCAGTACTTC. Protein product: CASSLGNSVETQYF. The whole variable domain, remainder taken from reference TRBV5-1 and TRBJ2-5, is KAGVTQTPRYLIKTRGQQVTLSCSPISGHRSVSWYQQTPGQGLQFLFEYFSETQRNKGNFPGRFSGRQFSNSRSEMNVSTLELGDSALYLCASSLGNSVETQYFGPGTRLLVL.

CDR3 nucleotide sequence: TGCACCAGCAGCCAAGGATCAGGACTAGCGGGAGTTGGGGAGCTGTTTTTT. Amino acid sequence: CTSSQGSGLAGVGELFF. The rearrangement uses TRBV1 and TRBJ2-2; the D segment call TRBD2 is taken from the table without a DNA check. TRBV1 is deemed a pseudogene. This CDR3 is built from 17 residues.

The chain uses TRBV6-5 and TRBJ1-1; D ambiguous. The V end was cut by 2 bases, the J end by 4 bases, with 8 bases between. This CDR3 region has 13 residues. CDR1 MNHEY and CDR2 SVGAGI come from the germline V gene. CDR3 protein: CASSYQATTEAFF. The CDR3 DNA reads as TGTGCCAGCAGTTACCAGGCTACCACTGAAGCTTTCTTT.

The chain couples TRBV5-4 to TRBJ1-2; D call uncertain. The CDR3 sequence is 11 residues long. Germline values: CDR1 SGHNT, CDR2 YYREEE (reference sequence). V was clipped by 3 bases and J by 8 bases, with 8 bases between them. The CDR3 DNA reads TGTGCCAGCAGCTGGGGAGGAGGCTACACCTTC. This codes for CASSWGGGYTF.

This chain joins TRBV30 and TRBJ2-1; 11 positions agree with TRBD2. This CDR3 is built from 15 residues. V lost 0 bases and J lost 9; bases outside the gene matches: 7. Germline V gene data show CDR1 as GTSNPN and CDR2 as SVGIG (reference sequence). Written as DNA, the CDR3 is TGTGCCTGGAGTGTGGGACTAGCGGTTGGTATTGAGCAGTTCTTC. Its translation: CAWSVGLAVGIEQFF.

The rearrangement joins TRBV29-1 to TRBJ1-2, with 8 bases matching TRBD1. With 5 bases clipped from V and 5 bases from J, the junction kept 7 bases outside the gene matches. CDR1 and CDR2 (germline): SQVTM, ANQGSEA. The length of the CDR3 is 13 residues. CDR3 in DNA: TGCAGCGTTTCTGACGGGACAGGTTATGGCTACACCTTC. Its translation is CSVSDGTGYGYTF. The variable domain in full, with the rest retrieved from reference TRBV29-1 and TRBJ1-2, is SAVISQKPSRDICQRGTSLTIQCQVDSQVTMMFWYRQQPGQSLTLIATANQGSEATYESGFVIDKFPISRPNLTFSTLTVSNMSPEDSSIYLCSVSDGTGYGYTFGSGTRLTVV.

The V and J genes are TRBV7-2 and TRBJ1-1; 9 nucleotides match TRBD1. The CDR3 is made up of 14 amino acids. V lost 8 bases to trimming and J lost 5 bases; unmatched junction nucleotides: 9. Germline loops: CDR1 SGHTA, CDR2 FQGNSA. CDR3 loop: CASVLDRGETEAFF. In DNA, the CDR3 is TGTGCCAGCGTACTGGACAGGGGAGAAACTGAAGCTTTCTTT. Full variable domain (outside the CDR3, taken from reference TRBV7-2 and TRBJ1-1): GAGVSQSPSNKVTEKGKDVELRCDPISGHTALYWYRQSLGQGLEFLIYFQGNSAPDKSGLPSDRFSAERTGGSVSTLTIQRTQQEDSAVYLCASVLDRGETEAFFGQGTRLTVV.

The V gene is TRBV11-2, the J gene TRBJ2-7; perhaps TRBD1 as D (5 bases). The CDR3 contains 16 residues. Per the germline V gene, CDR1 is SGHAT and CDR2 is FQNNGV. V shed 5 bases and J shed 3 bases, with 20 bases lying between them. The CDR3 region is CASSPQVSGLGYEQYF. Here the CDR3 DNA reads TGTGCCAGCAGCCCCCAGGTTTCAGGGTTGGGCTACGAGCAGTACTTC.

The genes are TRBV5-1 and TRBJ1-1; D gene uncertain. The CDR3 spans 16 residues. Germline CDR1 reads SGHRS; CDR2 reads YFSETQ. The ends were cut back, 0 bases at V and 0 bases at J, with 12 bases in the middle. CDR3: CASSLGGPLVNTEAFF. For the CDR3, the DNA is TGCGCCAGCAGCTTGGGTGGTCCATTAGTGAACACTGAAGCTTTCTTT.

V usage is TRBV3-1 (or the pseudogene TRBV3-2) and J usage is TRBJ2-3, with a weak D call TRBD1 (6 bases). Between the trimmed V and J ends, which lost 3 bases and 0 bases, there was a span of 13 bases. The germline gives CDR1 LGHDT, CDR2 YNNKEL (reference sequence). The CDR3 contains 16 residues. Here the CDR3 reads CASSQGPRGSTDTQYF. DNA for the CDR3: TGTGCCAGCAGCCAGGGACCTAGGGGGAGCACAGATACGCAGTATTTT.

CDR3 in amino acids: CASSFSGVAEKLFF. Here the CDR3 DNA reads TGTGCCAGCAGTTTTTCGGGGGTGGCAGAAAAACTGTTTTTT. The rearrangement links TRBV28 to TRBJ1-4; TRBD1 is a possible D gene (5 bases). The CDR3 is made up of 14 amino acids. V lost 3 bases and J 8 bases, leaving 13 bases between the germline ends. Germline loops: CDR1 MDHEN, CDR2 SYDVKM.